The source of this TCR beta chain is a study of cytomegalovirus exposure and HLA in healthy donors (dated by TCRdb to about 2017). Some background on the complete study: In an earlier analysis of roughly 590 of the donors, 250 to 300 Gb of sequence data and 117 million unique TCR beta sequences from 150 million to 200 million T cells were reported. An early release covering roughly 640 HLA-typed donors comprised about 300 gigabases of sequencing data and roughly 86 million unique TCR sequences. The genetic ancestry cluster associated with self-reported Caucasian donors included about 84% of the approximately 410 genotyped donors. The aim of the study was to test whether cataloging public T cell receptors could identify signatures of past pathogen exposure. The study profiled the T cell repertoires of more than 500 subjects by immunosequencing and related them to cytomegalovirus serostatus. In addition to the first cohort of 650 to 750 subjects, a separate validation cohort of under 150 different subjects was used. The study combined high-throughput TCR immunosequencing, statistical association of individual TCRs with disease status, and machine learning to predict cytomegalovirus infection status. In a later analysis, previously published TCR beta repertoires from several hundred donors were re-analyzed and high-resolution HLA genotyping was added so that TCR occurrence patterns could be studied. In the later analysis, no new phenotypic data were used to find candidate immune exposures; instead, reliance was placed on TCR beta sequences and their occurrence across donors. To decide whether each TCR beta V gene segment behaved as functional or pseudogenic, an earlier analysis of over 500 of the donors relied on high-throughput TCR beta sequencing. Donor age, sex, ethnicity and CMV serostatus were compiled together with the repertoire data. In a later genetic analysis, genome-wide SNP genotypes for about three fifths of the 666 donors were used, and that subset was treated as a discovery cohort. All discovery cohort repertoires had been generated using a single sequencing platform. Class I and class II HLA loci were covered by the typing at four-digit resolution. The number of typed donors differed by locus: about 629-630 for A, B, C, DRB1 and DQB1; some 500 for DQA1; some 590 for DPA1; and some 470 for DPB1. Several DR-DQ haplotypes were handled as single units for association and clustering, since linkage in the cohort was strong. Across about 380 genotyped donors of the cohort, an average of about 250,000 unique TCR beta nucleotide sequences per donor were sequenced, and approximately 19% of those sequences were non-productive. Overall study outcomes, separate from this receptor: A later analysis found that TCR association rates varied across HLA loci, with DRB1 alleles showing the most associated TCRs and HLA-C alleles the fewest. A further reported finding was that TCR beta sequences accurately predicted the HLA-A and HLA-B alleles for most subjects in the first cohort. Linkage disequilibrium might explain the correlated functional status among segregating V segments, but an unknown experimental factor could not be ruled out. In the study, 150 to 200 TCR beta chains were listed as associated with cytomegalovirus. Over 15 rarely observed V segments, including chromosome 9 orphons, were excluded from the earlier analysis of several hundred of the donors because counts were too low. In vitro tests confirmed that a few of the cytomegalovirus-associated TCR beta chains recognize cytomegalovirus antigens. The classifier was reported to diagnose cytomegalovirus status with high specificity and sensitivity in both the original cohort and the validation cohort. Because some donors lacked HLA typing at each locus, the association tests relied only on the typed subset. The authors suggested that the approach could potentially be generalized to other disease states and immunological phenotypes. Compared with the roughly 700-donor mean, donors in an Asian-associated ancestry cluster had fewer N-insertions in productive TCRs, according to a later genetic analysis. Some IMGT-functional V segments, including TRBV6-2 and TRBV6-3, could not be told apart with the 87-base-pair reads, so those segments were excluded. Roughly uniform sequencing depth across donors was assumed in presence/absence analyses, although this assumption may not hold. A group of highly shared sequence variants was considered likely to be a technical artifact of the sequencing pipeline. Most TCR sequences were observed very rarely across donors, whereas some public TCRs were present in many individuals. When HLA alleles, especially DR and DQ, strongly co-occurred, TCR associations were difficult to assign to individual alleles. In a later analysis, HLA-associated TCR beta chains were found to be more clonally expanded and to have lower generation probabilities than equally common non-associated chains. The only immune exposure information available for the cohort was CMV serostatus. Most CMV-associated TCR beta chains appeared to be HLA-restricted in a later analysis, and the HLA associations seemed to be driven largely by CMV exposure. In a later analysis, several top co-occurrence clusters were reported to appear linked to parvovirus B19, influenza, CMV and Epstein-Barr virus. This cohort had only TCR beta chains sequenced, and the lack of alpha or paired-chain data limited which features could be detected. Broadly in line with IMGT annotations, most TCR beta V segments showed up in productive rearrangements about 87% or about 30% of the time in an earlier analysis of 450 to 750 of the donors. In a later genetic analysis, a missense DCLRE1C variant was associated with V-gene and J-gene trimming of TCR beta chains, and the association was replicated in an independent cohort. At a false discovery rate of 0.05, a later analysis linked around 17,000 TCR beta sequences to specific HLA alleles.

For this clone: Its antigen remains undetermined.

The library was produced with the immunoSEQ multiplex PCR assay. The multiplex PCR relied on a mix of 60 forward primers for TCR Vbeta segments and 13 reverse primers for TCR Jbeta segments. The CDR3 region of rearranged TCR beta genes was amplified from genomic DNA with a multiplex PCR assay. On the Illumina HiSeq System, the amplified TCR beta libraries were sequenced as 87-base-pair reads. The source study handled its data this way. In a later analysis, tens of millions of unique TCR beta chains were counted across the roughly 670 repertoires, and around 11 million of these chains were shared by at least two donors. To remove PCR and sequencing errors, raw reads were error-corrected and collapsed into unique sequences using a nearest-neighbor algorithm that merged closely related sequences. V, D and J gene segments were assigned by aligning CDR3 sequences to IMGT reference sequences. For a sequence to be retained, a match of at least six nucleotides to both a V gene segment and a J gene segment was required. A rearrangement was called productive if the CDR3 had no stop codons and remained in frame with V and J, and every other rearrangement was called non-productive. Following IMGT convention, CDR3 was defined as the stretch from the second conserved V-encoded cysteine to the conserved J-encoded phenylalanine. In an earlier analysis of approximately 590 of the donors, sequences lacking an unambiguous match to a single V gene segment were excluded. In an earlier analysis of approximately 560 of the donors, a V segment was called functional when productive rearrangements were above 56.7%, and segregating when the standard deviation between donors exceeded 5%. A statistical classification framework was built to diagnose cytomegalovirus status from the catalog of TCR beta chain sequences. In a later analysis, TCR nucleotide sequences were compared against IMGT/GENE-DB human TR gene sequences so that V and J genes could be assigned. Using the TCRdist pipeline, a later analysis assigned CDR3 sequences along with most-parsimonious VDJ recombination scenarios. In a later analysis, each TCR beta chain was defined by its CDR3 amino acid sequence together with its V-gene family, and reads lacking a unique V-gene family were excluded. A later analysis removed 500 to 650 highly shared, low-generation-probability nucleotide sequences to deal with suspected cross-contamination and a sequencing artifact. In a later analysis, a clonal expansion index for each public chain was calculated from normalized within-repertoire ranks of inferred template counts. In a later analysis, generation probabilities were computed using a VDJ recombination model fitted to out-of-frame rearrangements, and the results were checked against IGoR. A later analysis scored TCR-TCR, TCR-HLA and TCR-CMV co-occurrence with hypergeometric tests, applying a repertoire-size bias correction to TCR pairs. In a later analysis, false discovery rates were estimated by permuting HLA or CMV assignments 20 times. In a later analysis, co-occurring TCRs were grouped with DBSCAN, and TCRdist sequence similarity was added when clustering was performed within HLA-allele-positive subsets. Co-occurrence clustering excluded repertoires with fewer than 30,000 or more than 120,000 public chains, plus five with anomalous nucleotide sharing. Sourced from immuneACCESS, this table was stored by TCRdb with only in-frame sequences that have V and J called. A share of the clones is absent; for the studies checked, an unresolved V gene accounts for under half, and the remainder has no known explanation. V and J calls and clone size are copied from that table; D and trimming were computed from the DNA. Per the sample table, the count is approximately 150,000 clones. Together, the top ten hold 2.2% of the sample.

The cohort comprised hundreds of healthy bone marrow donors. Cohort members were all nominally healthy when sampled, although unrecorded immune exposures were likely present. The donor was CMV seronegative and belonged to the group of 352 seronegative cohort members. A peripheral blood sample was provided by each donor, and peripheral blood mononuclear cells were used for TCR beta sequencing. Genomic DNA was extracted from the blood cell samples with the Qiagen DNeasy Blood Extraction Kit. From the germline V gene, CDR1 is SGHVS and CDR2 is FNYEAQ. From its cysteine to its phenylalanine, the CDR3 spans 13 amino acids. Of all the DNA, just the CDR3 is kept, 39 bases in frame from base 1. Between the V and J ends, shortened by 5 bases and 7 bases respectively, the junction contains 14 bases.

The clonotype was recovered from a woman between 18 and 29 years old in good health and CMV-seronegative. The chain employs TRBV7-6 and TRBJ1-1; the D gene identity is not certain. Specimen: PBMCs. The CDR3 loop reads CASSPLARDEAFF. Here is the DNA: TGTGCCAGCAGCCCGTTGGCGAGGGATGAAGCTTTCTTT. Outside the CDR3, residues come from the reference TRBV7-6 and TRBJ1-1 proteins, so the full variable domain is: GAGVSQSPRYKVTKRGQDVALRCDPISGHVSLYWYRQALGQGPEFLTYFNYEAQQDKSGLPNDRFSAERPEGSISTLTIQRTEQRDSAMYRCASSPLARDEAFFGQGTRLTVV.